This T cell receptor (beta chain) was sequenced for a study of spatial heterogeneity in lung cancer. Study background: Every unique TCR and UMI combination, on average, appeared more than ten times in raw reads.

As for time point: sample taken at primary tumor resection. Samples were obtained from some 72 donors, all untreated early-stage non-small cell lung cancer patients. The authors sequenced whole RNA from tumor, nontumor lung or frozen PBMC without sorting. Overall study findings and caveats: Counts of expanded alpha and beta TCRs within tumors tracked the tumor nonsynonymous mutation count.

From germline, CDR1 is MNHEY and CDR2 SVGAGI. The CDR3 runs 14 residues. In its sample, this clonotype was seen a few times. Antigen specificity is unknown. This clone may be a read error of a much larger clone one base away. Being off target in a library aimed at alpha chains, this beta chain has a size of little meaning. A unique molecular identifier was attached to every TCR cDNA molecule. One entry per CDR3 protein, called by TCRdb with MiXCR from the 5' RACE reads. This sample carries fewer than 20,000 distinct CDR3 sequences, 6% to 7% of them seen once, and the ten largest clones take around a fifth.

The source of this sequence is a female donor with early-stage non-small cell lung cancer. The V gene is TRBV6-5, the J gene TRBJ1-1; D is unresolved. The input for sequencing was lung tumor tissue, taken at surgery. CDR3 DNA sequence: TGTGTCAGCAGTTACAAGCGGGCCGGCACTGAAGCTTTCTTT. Protein sequence: CVSSYKRAGTEAFF.